This entry lists 24 T cell receptor beta chains sequenced from one sample in a study of OX40 agonist ivuxolimab in advanced cancers. Data came from immunoSEQ multiplex PCR; TCRdb stores just in-frame clones and leaves some out. Of about 60,000 clones in the sample, 80% to 85% were seen once. The sample here was CD4+ or CD8+ T cells sorted from blood, taken in a trial of the OX40 agonist ivuxolimab. These receptors originate from an adult with an advanced solid tumor such as melanoma, head and neck, liver or kidney cancer.

This chain links TRBV7-2 with TRBJ2-1; tentatively, D is TRBD1 or TRBD2 (5 bases each). Trimming took off 2 bases at V and 8 bases at J, with 13 bases between the two ends. The CDR3 consists of 14 residues. Germline CDR1 is SGHTA and CDR2 is FQGNSA. The CDR3 DNA sequence: TGTGCCAGCAGCTTATTGGTGGGGGTCCATGAGCAGTTCTTC. Encoded protein: CASSLLVGVHEQFF.

This chain connects TRBV6-1 to TRBJ2-7; D unresolved. Germline V gene lookup returns CDR1 MNHNS and CDR2 SASEGT. CDR3 size: 13 residues. V shed 6 bases and J shed 3 bases, with 12 bases lying between them. Written as DNA, the CDR3 is TGTGCCAGCAGGGGCGGAAACCTCTACGAGCAGTACTTC. The encoded protein is CASRGGNLYEQYF.

This chain uses TRBV5-1 with TRBJ2-1; TRBD1 aligns across 7 bases. This CDR3 region has 14 residues. The ends lost 4 bases at V and 4 bases at J; junction bases unmatched: 5. In germline, CDR1 is SGHRS, CDR2 YFSETQ. CDR3 protein: CASSLVTGYNEQFF. CDR3 DNA: TGCGCCAGCAGCCTGGTGACAGGGTACAATGAGCAGTTCTTC.

The chain carries TRBV5-5 and TRBJ1-5; D unresolved. V was shortened by 4 bases and J by 2 bases, with 16 bases between the two germline ends. The CDR3 runs 16 residues. CDR1 SGHKS and CDR2 YYEKEE come from the germline V gene (reference sequence). The CDR3 is CASSQRPWRGNQPQHF. CDR3 DNA sequence: TGTGCCAGCAGCCAAAGGCCCTGGCGGGGCAATCAGCCCCAGCATTTT.

This clone was detected only a few times. The CDR3 is CASSYAFGTDGSGANVLTF. In DNA form, the CDR3 reads TGTGCCAGCAGCTATGCATTCGGGACGGACGGCTCTGGGGCCAACGTCCTGACTTTC. The chain uses TRBV7-9 and TRBJ2-6, with D perhaps matching TRBD1 or TRBD2 (5 bases each). There are 19 residues in the CDR3. Deletions cut 4 bases from V and 0 bases from J, with 19 bases between. The germline V gene has CDR1 SEHNR and CDR2 FQNEAQ (reference sequence).

The chain carries TRBV2 and TRBJ1-2, with TRBD1 matching over 9 bases. Germline lookup yields CDR1 SNHLY and CDR2 FYNNEI. This CDR3 spans 15 amino acids. J lost 7 bases, V lost 6 bases, and 12 bases had no gene match. The CDR3 is CASRAERTGVSGYTF. DNA for the CDR3: TGTGCCAGCAGGGCAGAACGGACAGGGGTGAGTGGCTACACCTTC.

The chain uses TRBV19 and TRBJ1-1; D might be TRBD1 (5 bases). The CDR3 loop spans 15 amino acids. CDR1 LNHDA and CDR2 SQIVND come from the germline V gene (reference sequence). V lost 5 bases and J lost 0, with 13 bases in between. This chain's CDR3 is CASSRDGSMNTEAFF. CDR3 nucleotides: TGTGCCAGTAGTCGGGACGGATCGATGAACACTGAAGCTTTCTTT.

The chain couples TRBV7-2 to TRBJ1-3, with 10 bases identical to TRBD1. This CDR3 spans 18 amino acids. The germline gives CDR1 SGHTA, CDR2 FQGNSA. The J segment lost 4 bases and the V segment lost 0 bases, leaving 9 bases of the junction unmatched. CDR3 amino acids: CASSLARRQGAGGNTIYF. CDR3 nucleotide sequence: TGTGCCAGCAGCTTAGCGAGAAGACAGGGGGCAGGAGGAAACACCATATATTTT. The variable domain in full, with the rest retrieved from reference TRBV7-2 and TRBJ1-3, is GAGVSQSPSNKVTEKGKDVELRCDPISGHTALYWYRQSLGQGLEFLIYFQGNSAPDKSGLPSDRFSAERTGGSVSTLTIQRTQQEDSAVYLCASSLARRQGAGGNTIYFGEGSWLTVV.

In regard to this clone: The same CDR3 arises from other DNA sequences in this sample as well. The genes are TRBV5-1 and TRBJ1-4; no clear D gene. The germline gives CDR1 SGHRS, CDR2 YFSETQ. The length of the CDR3 is 14 residues. V was cut by 0 bases and J by 7 bases, with 10 bases left in between. The CDR3: CASSLGVDGEKLFF. The CDR3 DNA reads as TGCGCCAGCAGCTTGGGGGTTGACGGTGAAAAACTGTTTTTT.

The chain joins TRBV7-2 to TRBJ2-6; D assignment may be TRBD1 or TRBD2 (5 bases each). V was shortened by 5 bases and J by 3 bases, with 14 bases between the two germline ends. This CDR3 spans 16 amino acids. Germline CDR1 reads SGHTA; CDR2 reads FQGNSA. The CDR3 DNA reads TGTGCCAGCAGCCCAAGGGGTCGGGGTGGGGCCAACGTCCTGACTTTC. Its protein product is CASSPRGRGGANVLTF. The full variable domain, rest sourced from reference TRBV7-2 and TRBJ2-6, is GAGVSQSPSNKVTEKGKDVELRCDPISGHTALYWYRQSLGQGLEFLIYFQGNSAPDKSGLPSDRFSAERTGGSVSTLTIQRTQQEDSAVYLCASSPRGRGGANVLTFGAGSRLTVL.

This clone was counted a few times. The V gene is TRBV7-2, the J gene TRBJ2-7; D may be TRBD2 (5 bases). Per germline, CDR1 SGHTA and CDR2 FQGNSA. Trimming cost V 1 base and J 9 bases, with 13 bases left between them. This CDR3 region has 13 residues. The chain's CDR3 is CASSLVYRGGQYF. As DNA, the CDR3 is TGTGCCAGCAGCTTAGTTTACAGAGGAGGGCAGTACTTC.

V gene TRBV5-4 combines with J gene TRBJ2-5; D is ambiguous. The CDR3 is made up of 13 amino acids. The germline V and J ends were trimmed by 2 bases and 3 bases, with 8 bases remaining between them. Germline assignment: CDR1 SGHNT and CDR2 YYREEE (reference sequence). The CDR3 DNA reads TGTGCCAGCAGCTTCATGCAAGAAGAGACCCAGTACTTC. Protein sequence: CASSFMQEETQYF.

This clone was picked up a small number of times. The CDR3, as DNA: TGTGCCAGAAGCTTTTTTAGACAGCCCCAGCATTTT. Residues: CARSFFRQPQHF. The J gene is TRBJ1-5, the V gene TRBV5-3, with unresolved D. TRBV5-3 is labeled an ORF, and its function is uncertain. The CDR3 runs 12 residues. V was shortened by 2 bases and J by 7 bases, with 7 bases between the two germline ends.

This clone was detected once. This chain uses TRBV29-1 with TRBJ2-7, with 9 bases lining up with TRBD1. Germline CDR1 and CDR2: SQVTM and ANQGSEA. The CDR3 has 12 amino acids. Losses at the gene ends were 7 bases for V and 5 bases for J; bases not matched to a gene: 6. The CDR3 DNA is TGCAGCGCTACCGGGACAGGGCACGAGCAGTACTTC. Translating it yields CSATGTGHEQYF.

Here the CDR3 DNA reads TGTGCCAGCAGCCCCGGACAGGAGTCCTACGAGCAGTACTTC. It encodes CASSPGQESYEQYF. J is TRBJ2-7 and V is TRBV11-3; 7 bases are shared with TRBD1. The CDR3 is 14 residues long. Germline V gene data show CDR1 as SGHNT and CDR2 as YENEEA. The V gene end was trimmed by 5 bases and the J gene end by 1 base; junction bases not matched to a gene: 5.

This clone was recorded a few times. This chain uses TRBV18 with TRBJ1-1, with D uncertain. Germline values: CDR1 KGHSH, CDR2 LQKENI. The V end was cut by 2 bases, the J end by 7 bases, with 11 bases between. This CDR3 has 13 amino acids. Written as DNA, the CDR3 is TGTGCCAGCTCACCATGGGCAGCAGATGAAGCTTTCTTT. This encodes CASSPWAADEAFF.

Here the CDR3 DNA reads TGCGCCAGCAGCCACGAACAGGGGGCGGGATCTGGGGCCAACGTCCTGACTTTC. Its protein is CASSHEQGAGSGANVLTF. The V gene is TRBV5-1, the J gene TRBJ2-6, with TRBD1 identical over 9 bases. The CDR3 length is 18 residues. Germline V CDR1 and CDR2: SGHRS, YFSETQ. V was pared by 4 bases and J by 1 base, with 9 bases of the junction left unmatched. Full variable domain (rest looked up from reference TRBV5-1 and TRBJ2-6): KAGVTQTPRYLIKTRGQQVTLSCSPISGHRSVSWYQQTPGQGLQFLFEYFSETQRNKGNFPGRFSGRQFSNSRSEMNVSTLELGDSALYLCASSHEQGAGSGANVLTFGAGSRLTVL.

The rearrangement links TRBV18 to TRBJ2-7; TRBD1 is a possible D gene (6 bases). The ends were cut back, 1 base at V and 6 bases at J, with 16 bases in the middle. In germline, CDR1 is KGHSH, CDR2 LQKENI. The CDR3 runs to 15 residues. The CDR3 sequence: CASSPLGQGIGEQYF. DNA of the CDR3: TGTGCCAGCTCACCACTGGGTCAGGGGATCGGCGAGCAGTACTTC.

The CDR3 bases are TGCGCCAGCAGCCAGGACACTAACTCCTACAATGAGCAGTTCTTC. It specifies CASSQDTNSYNEQFF. This chain connects TRBV5-1 to TRBJ2-1; perhaps TRBD1 as D (5 bases). The V gene lost 4 bases and the J gene lost 0 bases, with 11 bases spanning the gap. The germline CDR1 and CDR2 sequences are SGHRS and YFSETQ. The CDR3 extends over 15 amino acids. Filled out from reference TRBV5-1 and TRBJ2-1, the complete variable domain reads KAGVTQTPRYLIKTRGQQVTLSCSPISGHRSVSWYQQTPGQGLQFLFEYFSETQRNKGNFPGRFSGRQFSNSRSEMNVSTLELGDSALYLCASSQDTNSYNEQFFGPGTRLTVL.

This clone was detected once. The chain couples TRBV28 to TRBJ1-1; TRBD1 is a possible D gene (5 bases). V lost 3 bases and J 1 base, leaving 9 bases between the germline ends. Germline loops: CDR1 MDHEN, CDR2 SYDVKM. This CDR3 has 14 amino acids. The CDR3 is CASSLYRRNTEAFF. DNA for the CDR3: TGTGCCAGCAGTTTGTACAGGCGGAACACTGAAGCTTTCTTT.

The chain combines TRBV7-3 with TRBJ1-5, with D hard to call. This CDR3 region has 13 residues. In germline, CDR1 is SGHTA, CDR2 FQGTGA. V dropped 2 bases and J dropped 6 bases, with 8 bases sitting between them. The CDR3 DNA reads as TGTGCCAGCAGCTTATCGCCCGGTCAGCCCCAGCATTTT. Encoded protein: CASSLSPGQPQHF.

The chain carries TRBV29-1 and TRBJ2-2; the match to TRBD2 covers 8 bases. V shed 7 bases, J shed 0 bases, and the junction held 10 bases outside the gene matches. Germline V gene sequence: CDR1 SQVTM, CDR2 ANQGSEA. The CDR3 length is 16 residues. The CDR3 region is CSATATSGANTGELFF. For the CDR3, the DNA is TGCAGCGCAACCGCCACTAGCGGAGCGAACACCGGGGAGCTGTTTTTT.

The rearrangement joins TRBV5-1 to TRBJ2-2; TRBD2 agrees at 8 bases. The CDR3 runs 15 residues. With V trimmed by 5 bases and J by 6 bases, 9 bases remained unmatched. The germline CDR1 and CDR2 sequences are SGHRS and YFSETQ. CDR3 region: CASRSTSGVAGELFF. The CDR3 bases are TGCGCCAGCAGAAGTACTAGCGGAGTGGCCGGGGAGCTGTTTTTT.

There are a few counts of this clone. The chain couples TRBV30 to TRBJ1-1, with no clear D. From germline, CDR1 is GTSNPN and CDR2 SVGIG (reference sequence). With 8 bases removed from V and 1 base from J, the gap between germline ends came to 14 bases. This CDR3 is 13 amino acids long. The CDR3 DNA reads TGTGCCCACCAGTGGCAGGCGAACACTGAAGCTTTCTTT. Amino acid sequence: CAHQWQANTEAFF.